A single sample gave rise to the 7 T cell receptor beta chains below, sequenced in a study of multiple sclerosis patients with progressive multifocal leukoencephalopathy (dated by TCRdb to about 2019). Preparation of the library involved the immunoSEQ multiplex PCR assay. The immuneACCESS repertoire file appears here via TCRdb, limited to in-frame rearrangements. These files lack a portion of the clones; in checked studies, under half of the deficit traces to unresolved V genes, and the cause of the others is not known. The sample table lists fewer than 35,000 clones, roughly 87% of them with a count of one. About 3.3% of the sample rests with the top ten. Taken with the paper, the label for time point translates to: time of PML onset. The sample's treatment or condition label, decoded: on natalizumab therapy at sampling. The source was PBMCs, collected from a patient treated with natalizumab. The origin of the receptors is a human donor with progressive multifocal leukoencephalopathy.

This chain links TRBV15 with TRBJ2-4; the D gene is possibly TRBD2 (5 bases). Trimming took off 1 base at V and 3 bases at J, with 10 bases between the two ends. This CDR3 region has 15 residues. Germline V gene data show CDR1 as LNHNV and CDR2 as YYDKDF (reference sequence). As DNA, the CDR3 is TGTGCCACCAGCAGAGTGGGCGCGGGCAAAAACATTCAGTACTTC. Translating it yields CATSRVGAGKNIQYF.

The V and J genes are TRBV30 and TRBJ2-7, with a weak D call TRBD2 (6 bases). Germline lookup yields CDR1 GTSNPN and CDR2 SVGIG (reference sequence). This CDR3 region has 12 residues. The V and J ends lost 3 bases and 3 bases respectively, with 9 bases between them. The CDR3 spells CAWRGGFYEQYF. The CDR3 bases are TGTGCCTGGAGGGGGGGTTTCTACGAGCAGTACTTC.

The gene calls are TRBV7-2 and TRBJ2-3, with 7 bases that match TRBD2. The CDR3 is made up of 18 amino acids. Germline CDR1 is SGHTA and CDR2 is FQGNSA. V lost 6 bases to trimming and J lost 6 bases; unmatched junction nucleotides: 21. This CDR3 is CASSHSNVPGGSVDTQYF. The CDR3 DNA sequence: TGTGCCAGCAGTCACTCAAATGTTCCTGGCGGGAGCGTGGATACGCAGTATTTT.

Written as DNA, the CDR3 is TGTGCCAGCAGTTTTCCACTAGTTACTAACTATGGCTACACCTTC. Protein: CASSFPLVTNYGYTF. V gene TRBV28 combines with J gene TRBJ1-2, with D unresolved. Deletions cut 3 bases from V and 0 bases from J, with 11 bases between. Germline V gene lookup returns CDR1 MDHEN and CDR2 SYDVKM. This CDR3 is 15 amino acids long.

The V and J genes are TRBV28 and TRBJ2-7, with 9 nucleotides matching TRBD2. V was pared by 6 bases and J by 4 bases, with 10 bases of the junction left unmatched. Germline values: CDR1 MDHEN, CDR2 SYDVKM. This CDR3 contains 15 residues. In DNA form, the CDR3 reads TGTGCCAGCAGAGACAGCGGGAGGTCGCTTTACGAGCAGTACTTC. This translates into CASRDSGRSLYEQYF.

This chain uses TRBV7-9 with TRBJ2-1; 9 bases agree with TRBD2. In germline, CDR1 is SEHNR, CDR2 FQNEAQ (reference sequence). The CDR3 runs 15 residues. With 4 bases clipped from V and 7 bases from J, the junction kept 8 bases outside the gene matches. The DNA for the CDR3 is TGTGCCAGCAGCTACCCGTCTAGCGGGAAGAATGAGCAGTTCTTC. Translated, it gives CASSYPSSGKNEQFF.

The genes are TRBV28 and TRBJ1-5; D call uncertain. In germline, CDR1 is MDHEN, CDR2 SYDVKM. The V end lost 2 bases, the J end lost 0 bases, and 11 bases lay between the germline ends. The CDR3 has 16 residues. CDR3 protein: CASSLARKYSNQPQHF. The CDR3 DNA sequence: TGTGCCAGCAGTTTAGCTCGTAAATATAGCAATCAGCCCCAGCATTTT.